This T cell receptor (beta chain) appears in the sequencing data of a study of T cells in Graves' hyperthyroidism and ophthalmopathy. CDR1 is SGHTA and CDR2 is FQGNSA in the germline V gene. There are 16 residues in the CDR3. Losses at the gene ends were 1 base for V and 2 bases for J; bases not matched to a gene: 5. Calling Graves' hyperthyroidism stable meant ophthalmopathy did not progress within 18 months. RNA transcripts gave rise to amplified TCR beta CDR3 regions. Using the HTBI primer set, a first-round RT-PCR was run on the TCR CDR3. TCRdb reanalysed the multiplex PCR reads using MiXCR and keeps one entry per CDR3 protein. Among hundreds of thousands of distinct CDR3 sequences listed, approximately 15% were seen once. This clonotype was seen ten or more times.

Material for sequencing was blood. This clonotype was sampled from a woman younger than 35 with Graves' hyperthyroidism. The chain is built from TRBV7-2 and TRBJ2-7, with 10 bases lining up with TRBD2. Here the CDR3 DNA reads TGTGCCAGCAGCTTAGGTCCTAGCGGGGGACCCTACGAGCAGTACTTC. This sequence encodes CASSLGPSGGPYEQYF.